This TCR beta chain was profiled in a study of PD-L1 blockade in urothelial cancer. Stated time point: peripheral blood 6 weeks after treatment start. V lost 5 bases, J lost 3 bases, and 5 bases stayed unmatched. The germline V gene has CDR1 MNHNY and CDR2 SVGAGI (reference sequence). There are 15 residues in the CDR3. Only in-frame clones appear in the TCRdb table, and some are missing; sequencing was by immunoSEQ multiplex PCR. The data show 45,000 to 60,000 clones, 70% to 90% seen once. The sequenced sample was PBMCs, obtained around atezolizumab (anti-PD-L1) treatment. J is TRBJ1-3 and V is TRBV6-6, with 9 bases aligning to TRBD1. This receptor was obtained from a man aged 60-69 years with urothelial cancer. CDR3 loop: CASSRQGVNGNTIYF. The CDR3 DNA reads as TGTGCCAGCAGTCGACAGGGGGTAAATGGAAACACCATATATTTT.